These 27 T cell receptor beta chains came from one sample sequenced in a study of CD8+ T cells in alopecia areata. Sequencing templates came from extracted RNA that was reverse transcribed into cDNA. The data were produced by immunoSEQ multiplex PCR, yet TCRdb's version contains in-frame clones alone and is incomplete. The profile shows 150,000 or so clones, 40% to 65% of them singletons. The source material was CD8+ T cells sorted from blood, sampled at week 0. The source of these receptors is a human donor with alopecia areata.

V usage is TRBV30 and J usage is TRBJ1-1, with 9 bases lining up with TRBD1. After removal of 2 bases from V and 5 bases from J, the junction contained 6 bases not matched to a gene. Germline values: CDR1 GTSNPN, CDR2 SVGIG (reference sequence). The length of the CDR3 is 14 residues. This CDR3 is CAWSTGGAGTEAFF. Here the CDR3 DNA reads TGTGCCTGGAGTACAGGGGGCGCGGGGACTGAAGCTTTCTTT.

The chain couples TRBV7-9 to TRBJ1-2; TRBD1 aligns across 9 bases. V shed 5 bases and J 2 bases; nucleotides not matched to a gene: 6. The CDR3 sequence is 15 residues long. Germline lookup yields CDR1 SEHNR and CDR2 FQNEAQ (reference sequence). The CDR3 DNA reads TGTGCCAGCAGCCAACCAGACAGGGGGAACTATGGCTACACCTTC. Encoded protein: CASSQPDRGNYGYTF. Full variable domain (rest looked up from reference TRBV7-9 and TRBJ1-2): DTGVSQNPRHKITKRGQNVTFRCDPISEHNRLYWYRQTLGQGPEFLTYFQNEAQLEKSRLLSDRFSAERPKGSFSTLEIQRTEQGDSAMYLCASSQPDRGNYGYTFGSGTRLTVV.

This clone occurred once. The genes are TRBV10-3 and TRBJ2-5; D is ambiguous. Germline V gene data show CDR1 as ENHRY and CDR2 as SYGVKD. The CDR3 covers 13 residues. The germline V and J ends were trimmed by 7 bases and 4 bases, with 13 bases remaining between them. The CDR3 loop reads CAITPGVGETQYF. Written as DNA, the CDR3 is TGTGCCATCACCCCAGGCGTGGGAGAGACCCAGTACTTC.

This clone was seen only once. V is TRBV29-1 and J is TRBJ2-3, with TRBD2 matching over 10 bases. Per the germline V gene, CDR1 is SQVTM and CDR2 is ANQGSEA. The trim removed 4 bases at V and 5 bases at J, leaving 6 bases unmatched. This CDR3 spans 14 amino acids. CDR3 DNA sequence: TGCAGCGTTGTCGGGGCTAGCGGGGGAGATACGCAGTATTTT. It specifies CSVVGASGGDTQYF.

In its sample, this clone was seen once. The rearrangement joins TRBV9 to TRBJ1-5; 8 bases align to TRBD1. Germline assignment: CDR1 SGDLS and CDR2 YYNGEE. The length of the CDR3 is 14 residues. Unmatched junction bases numbered 4, after V lost 5 bases and J lost 3 bases. CDR3 sequence reads: CASSSGQANQPQHF. CDR3 sequence (DNA): TGTGCCAGCAGTTCGGGACAGGCCAATCAGCCCCAGCATTTT.

V and J are TRBV27 and TRBJ2-7, with TRBD2 matching over 8 bases. CDR1 and CDR2 from the germline V gene are MNHEY and SMNVEV (reference sequence). The CDR3 is 14 residues long. The J segment lost 2 bases and the V segment lost 6 bases, leaving 6 bases of the junction unmatched. This CDR3 reads CASRGLASPYEQYF. The CDR3 DNA follows: TGTGCCAGCAGAGGACTAGCTTCCCCCTACGAGCAGTACTTC.

With regard to this clone: The sample has other DNA sequences that encode this CDR3 too. This chain links TRBV4-3 with TRBJ2-7; D unresolved. The CDR3 sequence is 14 residues long. Trimming pared 0 bases from V and 0 bases from J, leaving 6 bases between. Germline CDR1 LGHNA, CDR2 YSLEER. This CDR3 reads CASSQDRSSYEQYF. The CDR3 coding sequence is TGCGCCAGCAGCCAAGATCGCAGCTCCTACGAGCAGTACTTC.

This clone was seen more than once but under ten times. DNA for the CDR3: TGTGCCAGCAGTGACTCCGCGGGGGTCACCGGGGAGCTGTTTTTT. It encodes CASSDSAGVTGELFF. The gene calls are TRBV6-4 and TRBJ2-2; 7 bases are shared with TRBD2. Germline values: CDR1 MRHNA, CDR2 SNTAGT. V was clipped by 0 bases and J by 4 bases; unmatched bases: 2. The CDR3 runs to 15 residues.

The V gene is TRBV30, the J gene TRBJ1-1; D unresolved. The CDR3 is made up of 12 amino acids. From germline, CDR1 is GTSNPN and CDR2 SVGIG (reference sequence). Trimming left V 2 bases short and J 0 bases short, with 4 bases between. Here the CDR3 DNA reads TGTGCCTGGAGTTCAGTGAACACTGAAGCTTTCTTT. Its protein product is CAWSSVNTEAFF.

The chain uses TRBV5-1 and TRBJ2-4; possibly TRBD2 for D (5 bases). The CDR3 runs to 17 residues. The germline V gene has CDR1 SGHRS and CDR2 YFSETQ. V shed 4 bases and J shed 4 bases, with 21 bases lying between them. CDR3 sequence: CASSMGENRDIKNIQYF. CDR3 bases: TGCGCCAGCAGCATGGGCGAAAACCGGGATATAAAAAACATTCAGTACTTC.

The rearrangement links TRBV6-6 to TRBJ2-3; 9 bases line up with TRBD2. The J segment lost 4 bases and the V segment lost 5 bases, leaving 10 bases of the junction unmatched. This CDR3 region has 16 residues. The germline gives CDR1 MNHNY, CDR2 SVGAGI (reference sequence). This chain's CDR3 is CASSTESGGRPDTQYF. The CDR3 bases are TGTGCCAGCAGTACAGAGAGCGGGGGGAGGCCAGATACGCAGTATTTT.

This clone was found a few times. The V call is TRBV29-1, the J call TRBJ1-2, with D uncertain. Germline CDR1 SQVTM, CDR2 ANQGSEA. The CDR3 is 11 residues long. The ends were cut back, 7 bases at V and 8 bases at J, with 14 bases in the middle. The CDR3 loop reads CSDISNTGYTF. The CDR3 nucleotides read TGCAGCGATATATCCAATACCGGCTACACCTTC.

The V and J genes are TRBV30 and TRBJ2-7, with TRBD2 as a possible D gene (5 bases). Germline V gives CDR1 GTSNPN, CDR2 SVGIG (reference sequence). Deletions cut 4 bases from V and 5 bases from J, with 21 bases between. The CDR3 runs 15 residues. CDR3 in DNA: TGTGCCTGGACCGACCGAAAATCCTGGCGGGACGAGCAGTACTTC. Translating it yields CAWTDRKSWRDEQYF. The complete variable domain, with remaining parts taken from reference TRBV30 and TRBJ2-7, reads SQTIHQWPATLVQPVGSPLSLECTVEGTSNPNLYWYRQAAGRGLQLLFYSVGIGQISSEVPQNLSASRPQDRQFILSSKKLLLSDSGFYLCAWTDRKSWRDEQYFGPGTRLTVT.

The chain carries TRBV11-2 and TRBJ2-7; 7 nucleotides line up with TRBD2. Per the germline V gene, CDR1 is SGHAT and CDR2 is FQNNGV. This CDR3 contains 14 residues. The ends lost 1 base at V and 6 bases at J; junction bases unmatched: 6. The CDR3 sequence is CASSLGGGRREQYF. The CDR3 DNA reads as TGTGCCAGCAGCTTAGGGGGGGGTCGGCGCGAGCAGTACTTC. The full variable domain, completed using reference TRBV11-2 and TRBJ2-7, is EAGVAQSPRYKIIEKRQSVAFWCNPISGHATLYWYQQILGQGPKLLIQFQNNGVVDDSQLPKDRFSAERLKGVDSTLKIQPAKLEDSAVYLCASSLGGGRREQYFGPGTRLTVT.

The rearrangement joins TRBV29-1 to TRBJ1-2; D is uncertain. Germline V gene sequence: CDR1 SQVTM, CDR2 ANQGSEA. CDR3 length: 11 residues. The V end was cut by 5 bases, the J end by 3 bases, with 7 bases between. CDR3 coding DNA: TGCAGCGTTTTTACGGACTATGGCTACACCTTC. It yields the protein CSVFTDYGYTF.

This chain connects TRBV7-6 to TRBJ1-6; D gene uncertain. This CDR3 is 15 amino acids long. Germline V lookup: CDR1 SGHVS, CDR2 FNYEAQ. V lost 3 bases, J lost 7 bases, and 13 bases lay in between. CDR3: CASSLAPGENSPLHF. CDR3 bases: TGTGCCAGCAGCTTGGCCCCCGGGGAGAATTCACCCCTCCACTTT. The complete variable domain, with remaining parts taken from reference TRBV7-6 and TRBJ1-6, reads GAGVSQSPRYKVTKRGQDVALRCDPISGHVSLYWYRQALGQGPEFLTYFNYEAQQDKSGLPNDRFSAERPEGSISTLTIQRTEQRDSAMYRCASSLAPGENSPLHFGNGTRLTVT.

In this sample, this clone turned up a few times. This chain joins TRBV27 and TRBJ2-7; no clear D. Germline CDR1 MNHEY, CDR2 SMNVEV (reference sequence). The CDR3 totals 12 residues. V lost 5 bases and J lost 2, with 7 bases in between. DNA for the CDR3: TGTGCCAGCAGTGCAAACCCCTACGAGCAGTACTTC. Protein: CASSANPYEQYF.

As concerns this clone: This specimen includes other DNA sequences encoding the same CDR3. The chain joins TRBV27 to TRBJ1-1; D gene unclear. Trimming shortened V by 6 bases and J by 0 bases, and 8 bases separated the two germline ends. The CDR3 is made up of 13 amino acids. Germline lookup yields CDR1 MNHEY and CDR2 SMNVEV (reference sequence). In DNA, the CDR3 is TGTGCCAGCAGCCCGACCGTGAACACTGAAGCTTTCTTT. It codes for CASSPTVNTEAFF.

A single count supports this clone. The V gene is TRBV27, the J gene TRBJ2-2, with D uncertain. Germline V gene sequence: CDR1 MNHEY, CDR2 SMNVEV (reference sequence). The length of the CDR3 is 13 residues. V shed 5 bases and J shed 3 bases, with 7 bases lying between them. The CDR3 is CASSPPDTGELFF. CDR3 DNA sequence: TGTGCCAGCAGTCCCCCTGACACCGGGGAGCTGTTTTTT.

This rearrangement joins TRBV7-9 to TRBJ2-7; TRBD2 matches 8 bases. Germline V gene data show CDR1 as SEHNR and CDR2 as FQNEAQ (reference sequence). This CDR3 region has 16 residues. After removal of 1 base from V and 2 bases from J, the junction contained 7 bases not matched to a gene. CDR3 loop: CASSLVGRGGTYEQYF. CDR3 sequence (DNA): TGTGCCAGCAGCTTAGTCGGACGGGGGGGAACCTACGAGCAGTACTTC.

This chain connects TRBV4-3 to TRBJ1-6; D uncertain. Germline CDR1 and CDR2: LGHNA and YSLEER. V lost 0 bases and J lost 7, with 10 bases in between. This CDR3 spans 15 amino acids. CDR3 in DNA: TGCGCCAGCAGCCAAGATCAGCGGAACAATTCACCCCTCCACTTT. Its protein product is CASSQDQRNNSPLHF.

This clone showed up just a few times. The rearrangement uses TRBV29-1 and TRBJ2-1; TRBD2 is a possible D gene (5 bases). With 5 bases removed from V and 3 bases from J, the gap between germline ends came to 8 bases. Germline V gene sequence: CDR1 SQVTM, CDR2 ANQGSEA. This CDR3 has 12 residues. The CDR3 DNA is TGCAGCGTTATTCGGGGCTACAATGAGCAGTTCTTC. Its protein is CSVIRGYNEQFF.

The chain has TRBV29-1 and TRBJ1-2, with 9 bases aligning to TRBD1. Germline loops: CDR1 SQVTM, CDR2 ANQGSEA. With V trimmed by 5 bases and J by 4 bases, 8 bases remained unmatched. CDR3 length: 14 amino acids. The CDR3 loop reads CSVTTGQGSYGYTF. The DNA of the CDR3 is TGCAGCGTTACCACGGGACAGGGATCCTATGGCTACACCTTC.

The V call is TRBV7-8, the J call TRBJ2-7; 7 bases align to TRBD1. Trimming cost V 3 bases and J 1 base; bases outside gene matches: 3. Germline assignment: CDR1 SGHVS and CDR2 FQNEAQ. This CDR3 contains 14 residues. CDR3 sequence: CASSLGTVSYEQYF. DNA of the CDR3: TGTGCCAGCAGCTTGGGGACAGTTTCCTACGAGCAGTACTTC.

The V gene is TRBV19, the J gene TRBJ2-3, with 12 nucleotides matching TRBD2. The CDR3 is made up of 16 amino acids. The V gene end was trimmed by 5 bases and the J gene end by 2 bases; junction bases not matched to a gene: 5. Germline CDR1 LNHDA, CDR2 SQIVND (reference sequence). Here the CDR3 reads CASSVGLAGNTDTQYF. In DNA, the CDR3 is TGTGCCAGTAGTGTCGGACTAGCGGGGAACACAGATACGCAGTATTTT.

This clone was seen only a few times. The V and J genes are TRBV5-1 and TRBJ2-7, with TRBD2 identical over 7 bases. This CDR3 has 14 residues. The germline V gene has CDR1 SGHRS and CDR2 YFSETQ. The V gene end was trimmed by 4 bases and the J gene end by 2 bases; junction bases not matched to a gene: 6. The CDR3 DNA sequence: TGCGCCAGCAGCCACGCTAGCGGAGCCTACGAGCAGTACTTC. It codes for CASSHASGAYEQYF.

The V gene is TRBV29-1, the J gene TRBJ1-1; the match to TRBD1 covers 7 bases. Germline-derived CDR1 and CDR2 are SQVTM and ANQGSEA. With 6 bases clipped from V and 7 bases from J, the junction kept 5 bases outside the gene matches. CDR3 length equals 11 residues. The CDR3 loop is CSVLRQGEAFF. The CDR3 DNA follows: TGCAGCGTCCTCAGACAGGGTGAAGCTTTCTTT.